This TCR beta chain is from a study of T cell repertoires in cytomegalovirus infection. At the level of the study: CMV infection together with matching HLA type was indicated by public TCR beta signatures.

Broader study findings: The cumulative frequency of public TCR beta families identified carriers of CMV plus the relevant HLA. The study found HLA-C-restricted CMV-specific TCR beta clonotypes dominating the ex vivo response.

The CDR3 sequence is 14 residues long. CDR1 GTSNPN and CDR2 SVGIG come from the germline V gene (reference sequence). With 0 bases removed from V and 3 bases from J, the gap between germline ends came to 8 bases. With regard to this clonotype: The target antigen is unknown.

MiXCR was run by TCRdb on the reads, yielding one entry per CDR3 protein. The table includes about 450,000 distinct CDR3 sequences, roughly 30% detected once. This sequence was found in a human donor in good health (CMV status not recorded). Some clones in this sample may be carry-over from other donors' samples. Sample: PBMCs. V usage is TRBV30 and J usage is TRBJ2-2; no firm D call. The CDR3 DNA follows: TGTGCCTGGAGTGTACAAGGTTACACCGGGGAGCTGTTTTTT. Residues: CAWSVQGYTGELFF.